These 20 T cell receptor beta chains were sequenced from one sample in a study of blood T cells in healthy people across ages. Through a sample-barcoded 5' primer and a J-beta primer mix, a second PCR was run for roughly 7 to 12 cycles. MiXCR, applied by TCRdb to the 5' RACE reads, yields one record per CDR3 protein. The sample includes under 1,000,000 distinct CDR3 sequences, under 40% of them seen just once. Sequencing was carried out using blood. The receptors shown here come from a man aged 18 to 30 in good health.

This clonotype was counted between two and nine times. J is TRBJ1-1 and V is TRBV5-1; D ambiguous. Trimming pared 0 bases from V and 4 bases from J, leaving 10 bases between. Germline V lookup: CDR1 SGHRS, CDR2 YFSETQ. The CDR3 runs 14 residues. CDR3 sequence (DNA): TGCGCCAGCAGCTTGGATGGGGAGCCCACTGAAGCTTTCTTT. It translates to CASSLDGEPTEAFF.

This clonotype was seen a handful of times. The V gene is TRBV7-8, the J gene TRBJ1-2; 9 bases are shared with TRBD1. The V and J ends lost 5 bases and 8 bases, in that order; junction bases with no gene match: 9. The germline CDR1 and CDR2 sequences are SGHVS and FQNEAQ. The CDR3 covers 14 residues. The CDR3 nucleotides read TGTGCCAGCAGCCAAAACAGGGGGCCGAGCGGCTACACCTTC. It yields the protein CASSQNRGPSGYTF.

This clonotype was counted many times. V is TRBV28 and J is TRBJ2-3, with a weak D call TRBD2 (5 bases). Germline-derived CDR1 and CDR2 are MDHEN and SYDVKM. V was cut by 5 bases and J by 4 bases, with 13 bases left in between. CDR3 length: 14 residues. The DNA of the CDR3 is TGTGCCAGCAGTGTCACCACACTAGCAGATACGCAGTATTTT. It yields the protein CASSVTTLADTQYF. The full variable domain, with the rest looked up from reference TRBV28 and TRBJ2-3, is DVKVTQSSRYLVKRTGEKVFLECVQDMDHENMFWYRQDPGLGLRLIYFSYDVKMKEKGDIPEGYSVSREKKERFSLILESASTNQTSMYLCASSVTTLADTQYFGPGTRLTVL.

With regard to this clonotype: A much larger clone sits a single nucleotide away, making a read error possible. The rearrangement links TRBV12-3 or TRBV12-4 to TRBJ1-6, with D tentatively TRBD1 (5 bases). This CDR3 spans 15 amino acids. CDR3 nucleotide sequence: TGTACCAGCAGTTTAGGGCGCAGGGACCATTCACCCCTCCACTTT. It codes for CTSSLGRRDHSPLHF.

This clonotype is a singleton in its sample. This chain connects TRBV14 to TRBJ2-3; 10 bases are a match to TRBD2. Germline V gene sequence: CDR1 SGHDN, CDR2 FVKESK. The CDR3 is made up of 17 amino acids. J lost 2 bases, V lost 2 bases, and 7 bases had no gene match. CDR3 loop: CASSQTIAGGPTDTQYF. DNA of the CDR3: TGTGCCAGCAGCCAAACTATAGCGGGGGGACCCACAGATACGCAGTATTTT.

The chain carries TRBV4-2 and TRBJ1-1, with 8 bases identical to TRBD1. The CDR3 covers 13 residues. Germline V gene lookup returns CDR1 LGHNA and CDR2 YNFKEQ. With V trimmed by 1 base and J by 11 bases, 6 bases remained unmatched. The CDR3 nucleotides are TGTGCCAGCAGCCAAGGAGGGCAGGGGGCTGCTTTCTTT. The encoded protein is CASSQGGQGAAFF.

This chain joins TRBV20-1 and TRBJ1-1; a possible D gene is TRBD1 (5 bases). Germline V CDR1 and CDR2: DFQATT, SNEGSKA (reference sequence). This CDR3 has 14 amino acids. Trimming took off 3 bases at V and 6 bases at J, with 17 bases between the two ends. The CDR3 loop is CSARGESLSAEAFF. The CDR3 coding sequence is TGCAGTGCTAGGGGGGAGAGTTTATCCGCTGAAGCTTTCTTT.

At least ten counts were recorded for this clonotype. The chain couples TRBV7-2 to TRBJ1-2; D is uncertain. This CDR3 has 11 residues. V shed 1 base and J shed 8 bases, with 5 bases lying between them. Germline loops: CDR1 SGHTA, CDR2 FQGNSA. The DNA for the CDR3 is TGTGCCAGCAGCTTAGACGGAGGCTACACCTTC. Amino acid sequence: CASSLDGGYTF.

V usage is TRBV7-9 and J usage is TRBJ1-2; TRBD1 matches at 7 bases. V dropped 4 bases and J dropped 6; count of bases not matched to a gene: 14. The CDR3 has 16 residues. The germline gives CDR1 SEHNR, CDR2 FQNEAQ (reference sequence). The CDR3 nucleotides read TGTGCCAGCAGCTCGCGGAAGGCCGGGACAGAAAATGGCTACACCTTC. Amino acids: CASSSRKAGTENGYTF.

This clonotype was seen only a few times. J is TRBJ2-2 and V is TRBV6-5; D possibly corresponds to TRBD1 (6 bases). The CDR3 covers 14 residues. The V and J ends lost 6 bases and 9 bases respectively, with 17 bases between them. The germline V gene has CDR1 MNHEY and CDR2 SVGAGI. This CDR3 reads CASSLRTDPRELFF. Written as DNA, the CDR3 is TGTGCCAGCAGCCTACGGACAGATCCTCGGGAGCTGTTTTTT.

The CDR3 loop is CAISESAGNNNYGYTF. The CDR3 region has the DNA TGTGCCATCAGTGAATCCGCAGGGAATAATAACTATGGCTACACCTTC. The chain recombines TRBV10-3 with TRBJ1-2; D is possibly TRBD1 (5 bases). Germline V lookup: CDR1 ENHRY, CDR2 SYGVKD. CDR3 size: 16 residues. V was shortened by 3 bases and J by 1 base, with 15 bases between the two germline ends.

The chain uses TRBV5-1 and TRBJ2-1; 9 bases line up with TRBD2. CDR1 and CDR2 (germline): SGHRS, YFSETQ. Germline trimming cut 0 bases from V and 3 bases from J; bases unmatched to any gene: 7. This CDR3 region has 17 residues. CDR3 sequence reads: CASSLEGRGGHYNEQFF. The DNA of the CDR3 is TGCGCCAGCAGCTTGGAGGGGCGGGGGGGCCACTACAATGAGCAGTTCTTC.

This sequence joins TRBV18 and TRBJ2-3; the D call may be TRBD1 or TRBD2 (5 bases each). V was cut by 2 bases and J by 5 bases, with 17 bases left in between. The CDR3 is 16 amino acids. Germline lookup yields CDR1 KGHSH and CDR2 LQKENI. DNA of the CDR3: TGTGCCAGCTCACCAATTCGGGGAGAGGGGATAGATACGCAGTATTTT. Residues: CASSPIRGEGIDTQYF.

This clonotype was found a few times. CDR3 amino acids: CSASLGGWQGNTEQYF. DNA of the CDR3: TGCAGTGCTAGTCTGGGAGGGTGGCAGGGGAATACTGAGCAGTACTTC. The chain couples TRBV20-1 to TRBJ2-5, with D possibly TRBD2 on 7 matching bases. CDR3 size: 16 residues. Trimming removed 3 bases from V and 11 bases from J, with 28 bases in between. Germline V CDR1 and CDR2: DFQATT, SNEGSKA (reference sequence).

The chain links TRBV28 to TRBJ2-3; the match to TRBD2 covers 9 bases. The CDR3 has 17 residues. Germline CDR1 reads MDHEN; CDR2 reads SYDVKM. Unmatched junction bases numbered 12, after V lost 7 bases and J lost 1 base. CDR3 loop: CASKSGTSLGGTDTQYF. In DNA, the CDR3 is TGTGCCAGCAAGAGCGGGACTAGCCTCGGGGGCACAGATACGCAGTATTTT. The full variable domain, its missing parts supplied by reference TRBV28 and TRBJ2-3, is DVKVTQSSRYLVKRTGEKVFLECVQDMDHENMFWYRQDPGLGLRLIYFSYDVKMKEKGDIPEGYSVSREKKERFSLILESASTNQTSMYLCASKSGTSLGGTDTQYFGPGTRLTVL.

This clonotype has just a few counts. CDR3 bases: TGCGCCAGCAGCCAAAGACCGAACAGGGCAACTAATGAAAAACTGTTTTTT. Translated: CASSQRPNRATNEKLFF. The rearrangement uses TRBV4-1 and TRBJ1-4, with D perhaps matching TRBD1 (6 bases). CDR1 is MGHRA and CDR2 is YSYEKL in the germline V gene. The CDR3 extends over 17 amino acids. Trimming cost V 2 bases and J 0 bases, with 13 bases left between them.

For this clonotype: A much bigger clone sits one base away, suggesting this may be a read error. This chain uses TRBV7-9 with TRBJ1-1; D is possibly TRBD1 (6 bases). Per germline, CDR1 SEHNR and CDR2 FQNEAQ (reference sequence). The CDR3 extends over 15 amino acids. V was trimmed by 1 base and J by 4 bases, leaving 13 bases between them. The CDR3 reads CASSLEGTPSTEAFF. In DNA, the CDR3 is TGTGCCAGCAGCTTAGAGGGGACACCCAGCACTGAAGCTTTCTTT.

This clonotype was seen repeatedly, ten times or more. An end of the junction differs from the germline gene, which may be a read error. The chain carries TRBV30 and TRBJ1-2; maybe TRBD1 (5 bases). CDR1 GTSNPN and CDR2 SVGIG come from the germline V gene (reference sequence). The CDR3 spans 14 residues. The CDR3 DNA is TGTGCTTGGATCAGCCCAGGGTACCCCTATGGCTACACCTTC. Translation gives CAWISPGYPYGYTF.

Only a few counts were recorded for this clonotype. The chain carries TRBV4-1 and TRBJ2-1; 7 bases align to TRBD1. The ends lost 1 base at V and 0 bases at J; junction bases unmatched: 6. This CDR3 has 17 amino acids. The germline CDR1 and CDR2 sequences are MGHRA and YSYEKL. Written as DNA, the CDR3 is TGCGCCAGCAGCCAAGCCCCGGGACAGCTCTCCTACAATGAGCAGTTCTTC. It encodes CASSQAPGQLSYNEQFF.

This clonotype was counted between two and nine times. The chain is built from TRBV12-3 or TRBV12-4 and TRBJ1-2; TRBD1 agrees at 8 bases. This CDR3 has 14 amino acids. V lost 7 bases, J lost 7 bases, and 11 bases stayed unmatched. CDR3 DNA: TGTGCCAGCAAACCCCCAGGGGGCGTTGGTGGCTACACCTTC. It specifies CASKPPGGVGGYTF.